This TCR beta chain comes out of a study of blood T cell repertoires in COVID-19. Background on the study: From the United States, Italy and Spain came samples of acute and convalescent COVID-19. T cells, B-cell-depleted T cells, or PBMCs provided the cDNA or gDNA that served as material.

Germline CDR1 SGHTA, CDR2 FQGNSA. Trimming removed 1 base from V and 5 bases from J; junction bases left unmatched: 5. CDR3 length: 16 residues. Produced via immunoSEQ multiplex PCR; TCRdb's table is partial and in-frame only. The table includes approximately 97,000 clones, around 90% detected once. V gene TRBV7-2 combines with J gene TRBJ1-3, with 10 positions matching TRBD1. Sample: peripheral blood. This TCR was recovered from a woman aged 50 to 65 with COVID-19, enrolled during active disease. CDR3 sequence reads: CASSLDGTGVRNTIYF. As DNA, the CDR3 is TGTGCCAGCAGCTTAGACGGGACAGGGGTTAGAAACACCATATATTTT.